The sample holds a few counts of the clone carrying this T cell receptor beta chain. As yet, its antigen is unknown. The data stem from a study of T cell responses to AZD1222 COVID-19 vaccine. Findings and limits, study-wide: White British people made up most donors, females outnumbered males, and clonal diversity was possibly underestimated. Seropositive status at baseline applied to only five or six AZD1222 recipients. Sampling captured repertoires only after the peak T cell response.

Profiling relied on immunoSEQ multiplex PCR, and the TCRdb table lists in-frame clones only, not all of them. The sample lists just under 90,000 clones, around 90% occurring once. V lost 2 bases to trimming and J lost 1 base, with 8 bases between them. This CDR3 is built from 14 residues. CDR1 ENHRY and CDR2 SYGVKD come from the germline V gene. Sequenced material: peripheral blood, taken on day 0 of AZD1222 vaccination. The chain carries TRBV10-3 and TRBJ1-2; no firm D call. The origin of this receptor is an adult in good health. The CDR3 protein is CAISEIGLNYGYTF. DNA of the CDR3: TGTGCCATCAGTGAGATAGGCCTTAACTATGGCTACACCTTC.